This T cell receptor beta chain was identified during a study of spatial heterogeneity in lung cancer. Study-wide context: Alpha-chain sequences were consistently detected in smaller numbers than beta-chain sequences.

TCR cDNA molecules were tagged individually, and each one carried a unique molecular identifier. TCRdb re-derived calls from the 5' RACE reads in MiXCR, one entry per CDR3 protein. The table includes under 80,000 distinct CDR3 sequences, approximately 6.3% detected once. Time point here: sample taken at primary tumor resection. Samples were donated by 72 untreated early-stage non-small cell lung cancer patients. Tumor, nontumor lung or frozen PBMC supplied whole RNA, sequenced without sorting. This clonotype was counted a few times. Germline V gene data show CDR1 as SGDLS and CDR2 as YYNGEE. The CDR3 is 14 amino acids. V lost 1 base and J 1 base, leaving 6 bases between the germline ends.

This TCR was recovered from a female donor with early-stage non-small cell lung cancer. V gene TRBV9 combines with J gene TRBJ1-5; D not resolved. Sequenced material: PBMCs, taken at surgery. The CDR3 sequence is CASSVSGSNQPQHF. The CDR3 DNA reads as TGTGCCAGCAGCGTATCGGGAAGCAATCAGCCCCAGCATTTT.